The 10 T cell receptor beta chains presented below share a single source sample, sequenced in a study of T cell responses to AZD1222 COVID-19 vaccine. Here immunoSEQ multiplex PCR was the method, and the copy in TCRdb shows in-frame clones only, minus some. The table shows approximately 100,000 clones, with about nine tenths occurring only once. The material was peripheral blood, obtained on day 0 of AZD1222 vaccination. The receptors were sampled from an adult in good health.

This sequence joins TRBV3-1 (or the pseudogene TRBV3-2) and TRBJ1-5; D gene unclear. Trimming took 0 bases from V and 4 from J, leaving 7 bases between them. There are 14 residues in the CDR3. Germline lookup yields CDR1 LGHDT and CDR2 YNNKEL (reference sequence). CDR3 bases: TGTGCCAGCAGCCAAGACCACGGGAATCAGCCCCAGCATTTT. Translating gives CASSQDHGNQPQHF.

CDR3 amino acids: CASTPGTVPSYEQYF. The CDR3 bases are TGTGCCAGTACCCCTGGGACAGTTCCTTCCTACGAGCAGTACTTC. The chain is built from TRBV19 and TRBJ2-7; 7 bases match TRBD1. Germline CDR1 LNHDA, CDR2 SQIVND (reference sequence). Trimming at V came to 7 bases and at J to 1 base, leaving 10 bases not matched to a gene. The CDR3 loop spans 15 amino acids.

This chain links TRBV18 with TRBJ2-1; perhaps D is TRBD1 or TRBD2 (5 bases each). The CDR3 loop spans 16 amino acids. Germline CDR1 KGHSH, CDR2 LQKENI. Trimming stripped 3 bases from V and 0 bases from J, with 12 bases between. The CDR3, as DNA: TGTGCCAGCTCACCCCCCGGGGCCAGCTCCTACAATGAGCAGTTCTTC. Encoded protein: CASSPPGASSYNEQFF.

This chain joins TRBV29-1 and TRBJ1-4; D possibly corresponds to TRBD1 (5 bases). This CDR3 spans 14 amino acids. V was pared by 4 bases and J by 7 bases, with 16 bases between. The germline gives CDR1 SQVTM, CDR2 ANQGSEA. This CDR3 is CSVGGDRGGEKLFF. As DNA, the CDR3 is TGCAGCGTTGGGGGCGATAGGGGAGGTGAAAAACTGTTTTTT.

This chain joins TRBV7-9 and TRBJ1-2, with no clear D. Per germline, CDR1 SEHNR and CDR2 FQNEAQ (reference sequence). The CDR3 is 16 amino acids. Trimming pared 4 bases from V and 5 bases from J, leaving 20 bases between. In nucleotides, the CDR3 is TGTGCCAGCAGCTGGTCGCGGGTGGAGTCTCTATATGGCTACACCTTC. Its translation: CASSWSRVESLYGYTF.

CDR3 residues: CASSSTPGNTEAFF. In nucleotides, the CDR3 is TGTGCCAGCAGCTCGACACCAGGGAACACTGAAGCTTTCTTT. The chain links TRBV7-2 to TRBJ1-1; D is ambiguous. Between the trimmed V and J ends, which lost 4 bases and 1 base, there was a span of 10 bases. CDR3 length: 14 residues. CDR1 is SGHTA and CDR2 is FQGNSA in the germline V gene.

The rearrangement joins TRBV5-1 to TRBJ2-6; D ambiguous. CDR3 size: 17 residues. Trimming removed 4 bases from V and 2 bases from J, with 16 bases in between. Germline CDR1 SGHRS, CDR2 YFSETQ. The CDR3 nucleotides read TGCGCCAGCAGCCGACGGGCCCTTTTTCCTGGGGCCAACGTCCTGACTTTC. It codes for CASSRRALFPGANVLTF.

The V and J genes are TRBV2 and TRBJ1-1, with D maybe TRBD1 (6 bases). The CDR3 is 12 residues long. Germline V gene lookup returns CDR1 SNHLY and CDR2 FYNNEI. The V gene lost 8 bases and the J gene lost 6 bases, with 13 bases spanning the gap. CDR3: CASYRQAAEAFF. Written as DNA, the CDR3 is TGTGCCAGCTACCGACAGGCGGCTGAAGCTTTCTTT.

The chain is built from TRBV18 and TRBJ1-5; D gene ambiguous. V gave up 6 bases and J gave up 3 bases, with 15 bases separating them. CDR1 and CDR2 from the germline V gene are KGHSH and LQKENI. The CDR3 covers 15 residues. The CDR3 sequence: CASSPRGGDNQPQHF. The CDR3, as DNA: TGTGCCAGCTCGCCGCGGGGAGGCGACAATCAGCCCCAGCATTTT.

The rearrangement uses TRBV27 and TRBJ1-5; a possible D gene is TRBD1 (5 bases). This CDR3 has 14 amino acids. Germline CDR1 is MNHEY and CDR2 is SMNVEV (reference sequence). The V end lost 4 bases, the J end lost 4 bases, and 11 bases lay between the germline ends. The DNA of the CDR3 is TGTGCCAGCAGTTCCAGGGCCCTAAATCAGCCCCAGCATTTT. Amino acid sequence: CASSSRALNQPQHF.